The clone carrying this TCR beta chain turned up a few times. Its cognate antigen is unknown. This CDR3 region has 15 residues. CDR1 is ENHRY and CDR2 is SYGVKD in the germline V gene. V was pared by 3 bases and J by 5 bases, with 9 bases of the junction left unmatched. The data are from a study of beta chain features in type 1 diabetes. Study-wide results and caveats: In every one of the four CD4+ subsets, TCRB CDR3s were moderately but significantly shorter in Type 1 diabetes patients. Individuals with type 1 diabetes displayed fewer insertions and more deletions at VDJ junctions.

Of the isolated RNA, all was reverse transcribed, and so the sequenced material was expressed TCRB transcripts. Sequencing was performed with immunoSEQ multiplex PCR; in TCRdb, only in-frame clones are kept and a portion is missing. The repertoire holds more than 550,000 clones, with more than 12% as singletons. Purities over 95% were achieved in all sorted populations. Sequencing used naive CD4+ T cells from blood. This chain joins TRBV10-3 and TRBJ2-5; 7 nucleotides match TRBD2. The TCR originated in a man younger than 35 with type 1 diabetes. The CDR3 DNA is TGTGCCATCAGTGATCGGATAGCGGGTGGGGAGACCCAGTACTTC. This translates into CAISDRIAGGETQYF.